A selection of T cell receptor beta chains follows, all from one sample in a study of T cells after yellow fever vaccination. TCRdb passed the 5' RACE reads through MiXCR, listing each CDR3 protein once. Here the sample spans 300,000 to 400,000 distinct CDR3 sequences, 3% to 4.5% being singletons. The sample in question was PBMCs, obtained 5 days after the yellow fever booster vaccination. These receptors originate from a man aged 18-30 years who received the YFV17D yellow fever vaccine. Each CDR3 is given with its conserved first and last residue. D genes are given only for firm matches. Where a row states a size, it is once, few, many or the class of an expanded clone; other rows omit it.

D	length	J	V	size	CDR3	DNA
TRBD2	15	TRBJ2-3	TRBV20-1	many	CSANPTSGASDTQYF	TGCAGTGCTAATCCAACTAGCGGGGCCTCAGATACGCAGTATTTT
TRBD1	16	TRBJ1-5	TRBV4-3	-	CASSQPRDRANQPQHF	TGCGCCAGCAGCCAACCTCGGGACAGGGCGAATCAGCCCCAGCATTTT
-	13	TRBJ1-1	TRBV5-4	few	CASSLRVGTEAFF	TGTGCCAGCAGTTTACGGGTCGGCACTGAAGCTTTCTTT
-	16	TRBJ1-2	TRBV5-1	-	CASSLDSGAANYGYTF	TGCGCCAGCAGCTTGGATTCAGGGGCCGCTAACTATGGCTACACCTTC
-	14	TRBJ2-7	TRBV18	few	CASSPSGDPYEQYF	TGTGCCAGCTCACCATCGGGGGATCCCTACGAGCAGTACTTC
TRBD1	14	TRBJ1-1	TRBV6-5	-	CASSWQGGNTEAFF	TGTGCCAGCAGCTGGCAGGGGGGGAACACTGAAGCTTTCTTT
TRBD2	15	TRBJ2-1	TRBV6-2/TRBV6-3	few	CAIRASGGHYNEQFF	TGTGCCATACGGGCTAGCGGGGGGCACTACAATGAGCAGTTCTTC
TRBD2	15	TRBJ2-1	TRBV5-6	many	CASSLAGLASDEQFF	TGTGCCAGCAGCTTGGCCGGACTAGCGTCGGATGAGCAGTTCTTC
-	13	TRBJ1-5	TRBV20-1	-	CSARAGTTFPQHF	TGCAGTGCTAGAGCCGGGACTACGTTTCCCCAGCATTTT
-	15	TRBJ2-3	TRBV5-6	many	CASSSVAGLTDTQYF	TGTGCCAGCAGCTCTGTGGCGGGCCTCACAGATACGCAGTATTTT
-	15	TRBJ1-2	TRBV7-9	many	CASSQNLRGIYGYTF	TGTGCCAGCAGCCAAAACCTCAGGGGTATCTATGGCTACACCTTC
TRBD2	14	TRBJ2-1	TRBV30	few	CAWSQGLAVNEQFF	TGTGCCTGGAGTCAGGGACTAGCAGTCAATGAGCAGTTCTTC
-	17	TRBJ2-1	TRBV7-6	-	CASSPPLTGSLYNEQFF	TGTGCCAGCAGCCCCCCCCTCACGGGGTCATTATACAATGAGCAGTTCTTC
TRBD1	16	TRBJ1-4	TRBV5-1	-	CASSVTGVSTNEKLFF	TGCGCCAGCAGCGTGACAGGGGTTTCGACTAATGAAAAACTGTTTTTT